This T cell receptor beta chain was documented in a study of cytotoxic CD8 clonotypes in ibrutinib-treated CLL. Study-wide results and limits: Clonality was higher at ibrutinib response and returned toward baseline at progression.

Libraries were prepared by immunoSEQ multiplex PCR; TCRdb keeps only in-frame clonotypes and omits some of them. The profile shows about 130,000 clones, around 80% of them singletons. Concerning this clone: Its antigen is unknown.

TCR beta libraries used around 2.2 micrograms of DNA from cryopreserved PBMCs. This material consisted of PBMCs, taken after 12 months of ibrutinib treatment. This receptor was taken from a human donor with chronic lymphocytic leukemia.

CDR3 nucleotides: TGTGCCAGCAGTTTACCTTGGACAGGGGGGGTCTATGAGCAGTTCTTC. Translated: CASSLPWTGGVYEQFF. The chain is built from TRBV28 and TRBJ2-1, with 10 positions matching TRBD1. V lost 2 bases and J lost 8; bases outside the gene matches: 9. The CDR3 spans 16 residues. Germline V gene data show CDR1 as MDHEN and CDR2 as SYDVKM.